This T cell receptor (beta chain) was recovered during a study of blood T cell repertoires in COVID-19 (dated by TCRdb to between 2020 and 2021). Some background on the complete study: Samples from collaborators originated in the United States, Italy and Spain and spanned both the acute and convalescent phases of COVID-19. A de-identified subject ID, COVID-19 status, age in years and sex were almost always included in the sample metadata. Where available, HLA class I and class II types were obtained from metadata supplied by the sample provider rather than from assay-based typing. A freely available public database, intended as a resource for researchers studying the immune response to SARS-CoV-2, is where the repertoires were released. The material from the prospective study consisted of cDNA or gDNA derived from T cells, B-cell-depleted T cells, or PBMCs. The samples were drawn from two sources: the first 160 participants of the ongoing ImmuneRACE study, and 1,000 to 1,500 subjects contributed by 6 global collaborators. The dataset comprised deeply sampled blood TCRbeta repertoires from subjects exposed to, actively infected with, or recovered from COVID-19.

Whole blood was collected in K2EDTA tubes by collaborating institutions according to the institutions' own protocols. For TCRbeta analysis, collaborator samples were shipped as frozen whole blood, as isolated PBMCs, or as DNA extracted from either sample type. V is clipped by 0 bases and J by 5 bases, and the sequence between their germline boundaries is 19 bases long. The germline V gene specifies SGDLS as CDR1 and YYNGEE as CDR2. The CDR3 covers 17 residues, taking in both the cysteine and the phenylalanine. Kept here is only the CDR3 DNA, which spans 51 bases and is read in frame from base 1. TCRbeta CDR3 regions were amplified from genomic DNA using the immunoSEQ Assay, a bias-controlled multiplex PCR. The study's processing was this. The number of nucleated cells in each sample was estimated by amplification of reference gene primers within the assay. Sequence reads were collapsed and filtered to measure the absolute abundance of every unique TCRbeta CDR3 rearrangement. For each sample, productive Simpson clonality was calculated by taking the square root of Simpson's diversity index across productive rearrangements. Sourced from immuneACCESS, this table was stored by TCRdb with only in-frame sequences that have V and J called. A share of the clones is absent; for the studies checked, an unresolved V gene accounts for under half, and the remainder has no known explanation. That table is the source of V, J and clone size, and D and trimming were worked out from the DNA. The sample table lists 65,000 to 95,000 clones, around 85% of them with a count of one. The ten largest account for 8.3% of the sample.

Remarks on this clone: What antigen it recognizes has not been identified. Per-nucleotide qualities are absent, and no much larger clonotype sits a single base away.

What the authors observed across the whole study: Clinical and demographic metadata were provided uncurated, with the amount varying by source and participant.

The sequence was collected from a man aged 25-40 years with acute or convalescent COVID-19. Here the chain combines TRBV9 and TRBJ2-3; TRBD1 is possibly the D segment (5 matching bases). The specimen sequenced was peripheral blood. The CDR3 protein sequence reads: CASSVALDVDSKDTQYF. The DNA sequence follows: TGTGCCAGCAGCGTAGCTCTCGATGTCGACAGTAAAGATACGCAGTATTTT.